This T cell receptor (beta chain) was identified during a study of regulatory T cells in long-lasting Graves disease. Across the study: Graves' patients diagnosed newly had used antithyroid drugs under 3 months.

CDR1 and CDR2 from the germline V gene are SGHAT and FQNNGV. The V and J ends lost 0 bases and 3 bases respectively, with 17 bases between them. CDR3 length: 18 amino acids. CDR3-region Arm-PCR and iRepertoire HTBI primers produced the TCR beta libraries. From the multiplex PCR reads, TCRdb called clonotypes with MiXCR, one entry per CDR3 protein. This sample has some 330,000 distinct CDR3 sequences, with approximately 10% found just once. Specified time point: newly diagnosed GD, antithyroid drugs for less than 3 months. PBMC-extracted RNA yielded the TCR library. This clonotype was recorded many times. These data were also filed under a second study, of T cells in Graves' hyperthyroidism and ophthalmopathy. Per that study: Diagnosis relied on clinical symptoms, serum thyroxine and TRAb, thyroid ultrasound and orbital computed tomography. Most expanded thyroid clonotypes above 0.001 recurred in blood. With a median lead of around 5.9 months before onset, the model predicted ophthalmopathy.

This TCR came from a woman between 18 and 29 years old with Graves disease. The chain employs TRBV11-2 and TRBJ1-4; no reliable D call. Sequences were derived from peripheral blood mononuclear cells (PBMCs), sampled at new diagnosis, from a patient treated with antithyroid drugs. CDR3 in amino acids: CASSLDRHSGGPNEKLFF. In DNA form, the CDR3 reads TGTGCCAGCAGCTTAGATCGGCACAGCGGAGGACCTAATGAAAAACTGTTTTTT.